Presented here are 16 T cell receptor beta chains from one specimen sequenced in a study of blood T cell repertoires in COVID-19. The data were produced by immunoSEQ multiplex PCR, yet TCRdb's version contains in-frame clones alone and is incomplete. The table has about 180,000 clones, about 90% seen once; the top ten hold 9% to 10%. Material for sequencing was PBMCs or T cells enriched from blood (not recorded which). Receptors were obtained from a woman under 30 who had recovered from COVID-19.

This clone was seen many times. The CDR3 sequence: CATSRDTGGLEGDEQYF. The CDR3 bases are TGTGCCACCAGCAGAGATACTGGGGGACTGGAGGGTGATGAGCAGTACTTC. The chain employs TRBV15 and TRBJ2-7; TRBD2 might be the D (6 bases). Germline V gene sequence: CDR1 LNHNV, CDR2 YYDKDF (reference sequence). Deletions cut 0 bases from V and 7 bases from J, with 22 bases between. The CDR3 extends over 17 amino acids.

The CDR3 coding sequence is TGTGCCAGCTCACCGTATCTCGGGGAGTGGACTGAAGCTTTCTTT. Protein product: CASSPYLGEWTEAFF. This sequence joins TRBV18 and TRBJ1-1; D unclear. The length of the CDR3 is 15 residues. V lost 3 bases to trimming and J lost 5 bases, with 16 bases between them. The germline V gene has CDR1 KGHSH and CDR2 LQKENI. The whole variable domain, remainder taken from reference TRBV18 and TRBJ1-1, is NAGVMQNPRHLVRRRGQEARLRCSPMKGHSHVYWYRQLPEEGLKFMVYLQKENIIDESGMPKERFSAEFPKEGPSILRIQQVVRGDSAAYFCASSPYLGEWTEAFFGQGTRLTVV.

The chain has TRBV7-2 and TRBJ2-5; a possible D gene is TRBD1 (6 bases). CDR3 length equals 14 residues. CDR1 and CDR2 from the germline V gene are SGHTA and FQGNSA. Trimming took off 5 bases at V and 3 bases at J, with 13 bases between the two ends. For the CDR3, the DNA is TGTGCCAGCAGCGGGAAGACAGGAAAAGAGACCCAGTACTTC. It translates to CASSGKTGKETQYF.

This clone occurred once. J is TRBJ2-1 and V is TRBV4-3; 9 nucleotides agree with TRBD2. With 3 bases clipped from V and 4 bases from J, the junction kept 10 bases outside the gene matches. The CDR3 extends over 17 amino acids. The V gene's germline CDR1 is LGHNA and CDR2 YSLEER. This chain's CDR3 is CASSQGLGSGGYNEQFF. For the CDR3, the DNA is TGCGCCAGCAGCCAGGGGCTAGGGAGCGGGGGGTACAATGAGCAGTTCTTC.

The gene calls are TRBV7-2 and TRBJ2-2, with TRBD1 identical over 9 bases. CDR3 length: 19 amino acids. Trimming removed 0 bases from V and 7 bases from J; junction bases left unmatched: 15. Germline V lookup: CDR1 SGHTA, CDR2 FQGNSA. This chain's CDR3 is CASSLAVGGRTGVSGELFF. CDR3 in DNA: TGTGCCAGCAGCTTAGCCGTTGGCGGTCGGACAGGGGTGAGCGGGGAGCTGTTTTTT.

The gene calls are TRBV4-1 and TRBJ2-7; D is unresolved. The CDR3 covers 13 residues. Germline assignment: CDR1 MGHRA and CDR2 YSYEKL. Deletions cut 8 bases from V and 3 bases from J, with 14 bases between. CDR3: CASAQALLYEQYF. The CDR3 nucleotides are TGCGCCAGCGCCCAGGCGCTTCTCTACGAGCAGTACTTC.

The rearrangement uses TRBV7-2 and TRBJ2-2; possibly TRBD1 for D (7 bases). Deletions cut 2 bases from V and 4 bases from J, with 17 bases between. This CDR3 has 17 residues. Germline V gene lookup returns CDR1 SGHTA and CDR2 FQGNSA. The CDR3 here is CASSLWSQGGSTGELFF. Here the CDR3 DNA reads TGTGCCAGCAGCTTATGGTCGCAGGGGGGAAGCACCGGGGAGCTGTTTTTT.

The chain is built from TRBV2 and TRBJ2-7; D call uncertain. The CDR3 is 12 residues long. V was cut by 10 bases and J by 2 bases, with 12 bases left in between. Germline-derived CDR1 and CDR2 are SNHLY and FYNNEI. Here the CDR3 DNA reads TGTGCCACCTCGGCGGATGCCTACGAGCAGTACTTC. Residues: CATSADAYEQYF.

This chain joins TRBV7-3 and TRBJ2-5, with a tentative D call TRBD2 (6 bases). The CDR3 runs 16 residues. V lost 2 bases and J 4 bases, leaving 17 bases between the germline ends. Germline CDR1 reads SGHTA; CDR2 reads FQGTGA. CDR3 bases: TGTGCCAGCAGCTTACGCCCAGCGGGCGTACCAGAGACCCAGTACTTC. Translated, it gives CASSLRPAGVPETQYF.

The V and J genes are TRBV5-5 and TRBJ2-7, with TRBD1 identical over 9 bases. The germline V gene has CDR1 SGHKS and CDR2 YYEKEE (reference sequence). Trimming at V came to 2 bases and at J to 5 bases, leaving 8 bases not matched to a gene. This CDR3 contains 15 residues. CDR3 nucleotide sequence: TGTGCCAGCAGCTTCCCGGGACAGGGTACCCACGAGCAGTACTTC. Translated, it gives CASSFPGQGTHEQYF.

V usage is TRBV5-1 and J usage is TRBJ2-1; tentative D call: TRBD1 (5 bases). The length of the CDR3 is 16 residues. The V end lost 0 bases, the J end lost 2 bases, and 12 bases lay between the germline ends. The V gene's germline CDR1 is SGHRS and CDR2 YFSETQ. CDR3 residues: CASSLVSGQAYNEQFF. In DNA, the CDR3 is TGCGCCAGCAGCTTGGTGTCCGGACAAGCCTACAATGAGCAGTTCTTC.

The chain combines TRBV10-2 with TRBJ1-3; TRBD1 is a possible D gene (6 bases). The CDR3 is 15 amino acids. Deletions cut 8 bases from V and 4 bases from J, with 18 bases between. Germline CDR1 reads WSHSY; CDR2 reads SAAADI. The chain's CDR3 is CASGPATGSGNTIYF. CDR3 nucleotide sequence: TGCGCCAGCGGCCCCGCCACAGGGTCCGGAAACACCATATATTTT.

This chain joins TRBV7-2 and TRBJ1-2; the D gene is possibly TRBD1 (5 bases). Trimming shortened V by 1 base and J by 0 bases, and 6 bases separated the two germline ends. This CDR3 has 14 residues. In germline, CDR1 is SGHTA, CDR2 FQGNSA. CDR3 DNA sequence: TGTGCCAGCAGCTTAGGGACAACTAACTATGGCTACACCTTC. It is translated as CASSLGTTNYGYTF. The variable domain in full, completed from reference TRBV7-2 and TRBJ1-2, reads GAGVSQSPSNKVTEKGKDVELRCDPISGHTALYWYRQSLGQGLEFLIYFQGNSAPDKSGLPSDRFSAERTGGSVSTLTIQRTQQEDSAVYLCASSLGTTNYGYTFGSGTRLTVV.

The chain couples TRBV7-9 to TRBJ2-7; no definite D call. This CDR3 spans 14 amino acids. V was cut by 0 bases and J by 2 bases, with 8 bases left in between. Germline V gene sequence: CDR1 SEHNR, CDR2 FQNEAQ (reference sequence). This CDR3 reads CASSLAANPYEQYF. The CDR3 DNA reads as TGTGCCAGCAGCTTAGCGGCCAATCCCTACGAGCAGTACTTC.

The chain recombines TRBV10-3 with TRBJ2-7, with 9 bases identical to TRBD1. Germline V CDR1 and CDR2: ENHRY, SYGVKD. The CDR3 is made up of 14 amino acids. The J segment lost 2 bases and the V segment lost 7 bases, leaving 6 bases of the junction unmatched. The CDR3 spells CAITGDRAPYEQYF. The CDR3 DNA reads TGTGCCATCACCGGGGACAGGGCTCCCTACGAGCAGTACTTC.

The genes are TRBV7-9 and TRBJ2-7, with 9 bases lining up with TRBD2. This CDR3 is 15 amino acids long. Germline V gene lookup returns CDR1 SEHNR and CDR2 FQNEAQ (reference sequence). Trimming removed 4 bases from V and 6 bases from J; junction bases left unmatched: 10. This chain's CDR3 is CASSYKREAPLEQYF. CDR3 nucleotides: TGTGCCAGCAGCTATAAGCGGGAGGCCCCCCTCGAGCAGTACTTC. Filled out from reference TRBV7-9 and TRBJ2-7, the complete variable domain reads DTGVSQNPRHKITKRGQNVTFRCDPISEHNRLYWYRQTLGQGPEFLTYFQNEAQLEKSRLLSDRFSAERPKGSFSTLEIQRTEQGDSAMYLCASSYKREAPLEQYFGPGTRLTVT.